These T cell receptor beta chains were read from a single sample in a study of blood T cell repertoires in COVID-19. Libraries were prepared by immunoSEQ multiplex PCR; TCRdb keeps only in-frame clonotypes and omits some of them. The sample shows approximately 400,000 clones, more than 80% of them seen only once. Sample: peripheral blood. These receptors were taken from a man aged 40-49 years with acute or convalescent COVID-19. Both conserved end residues are part of each CDR3. D genes are given only for firm matches. Clone size appears in some rows only: once, few, many, or a class for an expanded clone.

TRBV19	.	TRBJ1-4	.	CASTREAGKTEKLFF	TGTGCCAGTACCCGGGAGGCAGGGAAGACTGAAAAACTGTTTTTT
TRBV11-2	.	TRBJ2-5	TRBD2	CASSLGLVGETQYF	TGTGCCAGCAGCCTAGGACTAGTCGGAGAGACCCAGTACTTC
TRBV28	.	TRBJ1-2	TRBD1	CASSFSLPGGINYGYTF	TGTGCCAGCAGTTTCTCCTTACCAGGGGGCATCAACTATGGCTACACCTTC
TRBV7-2	.	TRBJ1-3	TRBD1	CASSSPDRAESGNTIYF	TGTGCCAGCAGCTCACCCGACAGGGCGGAATCTGGAAACACCATATATTTT
TRBV5-1	.	TRBJ2-3	TRBD1	CASSHGTGELTDTQYF	TGCGCCAGCAGCCACGGGACAGGAGAACTCACAGATACGCAGTATTTT
TRBV3-1/TRBV3-2	.	TRBJ1-1	TRBD1	CASSQVQGALWDTEAFF	TGTGCCAGCAGCCAAGTGCAGGGGGCCCTATGGGACACTGAAGCTTTCTTT
TRBV10-3	.	TRBJ2-6	TRBD2	CAISGLAGRSGANVLTF	TGTGCCATCAGTGGACTAGCGGGCCGCTCTGGGGCCAACGTCCTGACTTTC
TRBV2	.	TRBJ1-1	.	CAPYSTDMNTEAFF	TGTGCCCCCTACTCGACAGATATGAACACTGAAGCTTTCTTT
TRBV30	.	TRBJ1-1	.	CAWGTPQGTEAFF	TGTGCCTGGGGTACTCCCCAGGGCACTGAAGCTTTCTTT
TRBV7-8	.	TRBJ1-5	TRBD1	CASSLEGGGRNQPQHF	TGTGCCAGCAGCTTAGAAGGGGGCGGGCGCAATCAGCCCCAGCATTTT
TRBV5-1	.	TRBJ1-3	.	CASSPSNSGNTIYF	TGCGCCAGCAGCCCCAGTAACTCTGGAAACACCATATATTTT
TRBV28	.	TRBJ2-5	TRBD2	CASSFDRLAGIETQYF	TGTGCCAGCAGTTTTGATAGGCTAGCGGGAATAGAGACCCAGTACTTC
TRBV6-5	.	TRBJ1-5	.	CASSPQAHQPQHF	TGTGCCAGCAGTCCTCAGGCCCATCAGCCCCAGCATTTT
TRBV4-1	.	TRBJ2-7	.	CASSQGHHDYYEQYF	TGCGCCAGCAGCCAGGGACATCATGATTACTACGAGCAGTACTTC
TRBV27	.	TRBJ2-3	TRBD1	CASSSSRGPGDTQYF	TGTGCCAGCAGCAGCTCCAGGGGGCCTGGAGATACGCAGTATTTT
TRBV5-6	.	TRBJ2-2	.	CASSLRVTRRPRTGELFF	TGTGCCAGCAGCTTGCGGGTTACAAGAAGACCTAGGACCGGGGAGCTGTTTTTT
TRBV27	.	TRBJ1-4	.	CASSPFWGGREKLFF	TGTGCCAGCAGCCCCTTTTGGGGGGGCCGTGAAAAACTGTTTTTT
TRBV10-1	.	TRBJ2-1	.	CASSESWGHYEQFF	TGCGCCAGCAGTGAGTCCTGGGGGCACTATGAGCAGTTCTTC
TRBV7-2	.	TRBJ1-4	TRBD1	CASSLARGQGTNEKLFF	TGTGCCAGCAGCTTAGCGAGGGGACAGGGTACGAATGAAAAACTGTTTTTT
TRBV6-2/TRBV6-3	.	TRBJ1-1	.	CASSYIRVTEAFF	TGTGCCAGCAGTTACATCAGGGTAACTGAAGCTTTCTTT
TRBV3-1/TRBV3-2	.	TRBJ2-5	.	CASSLKETQYF	TGTGCCAGCAGCTTAAAAGAGACCCAGTACTTC
TRBV29-1	.	TRBJ1-4	.	CSVEDQSFAGKLFF	TGCAGCGTTGAAGATCAGAGCTTCGCGGGAAAACTGTTTTTT
TRBV2	.	TRBJ2-2	.	CASSPRYPNTGELFF	TGTGCCAGCAGCCCCAGATACCCGAACACCGGGGAGCTGTTTTTT
TRBV19	.	TRBJ1-1	.	CASSMRQNTEAFF	TGTGCCAGTAGTATGCGGCAGAACACTGAAGCTTTCTTT
TRBV7-2	.	TRBJ1-2	.	CASSLMGGVDYGYTF	TGTGCCAGCAGCTTAATGGGGGGGGTGGACTATGGCTACACCTTC
TRBV6-4	.	TRBJ2-2	.	CASSEAGATGELFF	TGTGCCAGCAGTGAAGCAGGGGCCACCGGGGAGCTGTTTTTT
TRBV3-1/TRBV3-2	.	TRBJ2-5	.	CASSQTAPRAQYF	TGTGCCAGCAGCCAAACCGCGCCCCGGGCCCAGTACTTC
TRBV4-1	.	TRBJ1-1	.	CASSHFQGSEAFF	TGCGCCAGCAGCCATTTTCAGGGTTCTGAAGCTTTCTTT
TRBV30	.	TRBJ2-7	TRBD1	CAWSGQGREQYF	TGTGCCTGGAGTGGACAGGGTAGAGAGCAGTACTTC
TRBV18	.	TRBJ2-5	TRBD1	CASSPRTGETQYF	TGTGCCAGCTCACCAAGGACAGGAGAGACCCAGTACTTC
TRBV15	.	TRBJ1-4	TRBD1	CATSEQGAKGEKLFF	TGTGCCACCAGCGAACAGGGGGCGAAGGGCGAAAAACTGTTTTTT
TRBV3-1/TRBV3-2	.	TRBJ2-3	TRBD2	CASSLAGGTVDTQYF	TGTGCCAGCTCCCTGGCGGGAGGGACGGTAGATACGCAGTATTTT
TRBV30	.	TRBJ1-3	.	CAWSVRSSHTIYF	TGTGCCTGGAGTGTAAGGAGCTCTCACACCATATATTTT
TRBV28	.	TRBJ2-5	TRBD1	CASSYPQGQGLQETQYF	TGTGCCAGCAGTTACCCGCAGGGACAGGGCCTCCAAGAGACCCAGTACTTC
TRBV28	.	TRBJ1-2	TRBD1	CASSDLGTEDGYTF	TGTGCCAGCAGCGACCTTGGGACAGAGGATGGCTACACCTTC
TRBV5-1	once	TRBJ2-3	TRBD1	CASSSEDRGFYTQYF	TGCGCCAGCAGCTCCGAGGACAGGGGCTTTTATACGCAGTATTTT
TRBV5-4	few	TRBJ1-1	.	CASSLAAAMNTEAFF	TGTGCCAGCAGCTTGGCCGCGGCCATGAACACTGAAGCTTTCTTT
TRBV2	few	TRBJ1-6	TRBD1	CASSEGTGQFGSPLHF	TGTGCCAGCAGTGAAGGGACAGGGCAGTTCGGTTCACCCCTCCACTTT
TRBV5-1	.	TRBJ2-7	.	CASRSRDDFYEQYF	TGCGCCAGCAGGTCGAGGGATGACTTCTACGAGCAGTACTTC
TRBV12-3/TRBV12-4	.	TRBJ1-1	TRBD1	CASRKTGGTEAFF	TGTGCCAGCAGGAAGACAGGGGGCACTGAAGCTTTCTTT